Following are 5 T cell receptor beta chains from one sample sequenced in a study of cytomegalovirus exposure and HLA in healthy donors. PCR employed 60 Vbeta and 13 Jbeta primers. This table comes from immunoSEQ multiplex PCR, and its TCRdb copy is limited to in-frame clones, with some not included. Its table records roughly 43,000 clones. The sequencing sample was made of PBMCs. Receptors were obtained from a middle-aged woman in good health and CMV-seronegative.

V and J are TRBV7-9 and TRBJ2-5; 10 bases match TRBD2. Germline loops: CDR1 SEHNR, CDR2 FQNEAQ (reference sequence). The CDR3 has 17 amino acids. With 1 base clipped from V and 0 bases from J, the junction kept 5 bases outside the gene matches. The CDR3 loop is CASSLGTSGIYQETQYF. In DNA, the CDR3 is TGTGCCAGCAGCTTAGGGACTAGCGGAATCTACCAAGAGACCCAGTACTTC.

The J gene is TRBJ2-7, the V gene TRBV4-3, with 12 bases that match TRBD2. The germline V gene encodes CDR1 LGHNA and CDR2 YSLEER. The CDR3 contains 16 residues. V lost 0 bases, J lost 6 bases, and 6 bases stayed unmatched. Written as DNA, the CDR3 is TGCGCCAGCAGCCAAGATCTAGCGGGAGGGGTGGCCGAGCAGTACTTC. It codes for CASSQDLAGGVAEQYF.

CDR3 sequence: CASSPRTSGSAYEQYF. The CDR3, as DNA: TGTGCCAGCAGCCCCCGGACTAGCGGGTCCGCCTACGAGCAGTACTTC. The chain carries TRBV5-4 and TRBJ2-7, with 11 bases fitting TRBD2. Germline CDR1 reads SGHNT; CDR2 reads YYREEE (reference sequence). CDR3 length equals 16 residues. V dropped 4 bases and J dropped 2; count of bases not matched to a gene: 8.

The CDR3 region has the DNA TGCGCCAGCAGCTTACAGGGGACCTACGAGCAGTACTTC. Translated, it gives CASSLQGTYEQYF. The chain recombines TRBV5-1 with TRBJ2-7; the match to TRBD1 covers 7 bases. Germline lookup yields CDR1 SGHRS and CDR2 YFSETQ. Trimming took 2 bases from V and 2 from J; bases not matched to a gene: 1. The CDR3 covers 13 residues.

The rearrangement joins TRBV7-9 to TRBJ2-1; D is undetermined. Trimming removed 5 bases from V and 0 bases from J, with 5 bases in between. Per the germline V gene, CDR1 is SEHNR and CDR2 is FQNEAQ (reference sequence). CDR3 length: 13 residues. CDR3 nucleotide sequence: TGTGCCAGCAGCCCCGTCTCCTACAATGAGCAGTTCTTC. Its translation: CASSPVSYNEQFF.